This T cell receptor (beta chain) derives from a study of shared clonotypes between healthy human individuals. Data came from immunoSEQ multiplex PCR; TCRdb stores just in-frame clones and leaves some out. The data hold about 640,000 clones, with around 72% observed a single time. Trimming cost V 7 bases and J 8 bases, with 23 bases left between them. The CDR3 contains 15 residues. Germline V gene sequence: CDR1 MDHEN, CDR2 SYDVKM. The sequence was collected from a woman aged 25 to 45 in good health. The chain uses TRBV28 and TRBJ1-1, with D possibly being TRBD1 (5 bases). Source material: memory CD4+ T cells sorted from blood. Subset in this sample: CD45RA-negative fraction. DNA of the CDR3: TGTGCCAGCAACCAAGGTTCCACCGGGACCTCCGAAGCTTTCTTT. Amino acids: CASNQGSTGTSEAFF.